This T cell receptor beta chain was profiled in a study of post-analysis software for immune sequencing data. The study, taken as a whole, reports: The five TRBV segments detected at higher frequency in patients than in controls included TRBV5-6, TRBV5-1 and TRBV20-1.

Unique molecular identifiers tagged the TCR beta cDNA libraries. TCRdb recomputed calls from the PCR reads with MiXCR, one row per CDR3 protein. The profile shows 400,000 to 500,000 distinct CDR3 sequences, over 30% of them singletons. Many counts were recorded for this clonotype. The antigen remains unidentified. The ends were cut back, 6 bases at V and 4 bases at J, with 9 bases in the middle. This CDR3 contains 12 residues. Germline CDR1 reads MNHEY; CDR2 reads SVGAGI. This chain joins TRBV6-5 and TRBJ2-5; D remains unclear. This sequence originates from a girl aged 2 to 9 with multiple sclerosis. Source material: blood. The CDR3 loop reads CASRAGRETQYF. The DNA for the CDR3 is TGTGCCAGCAGAGCTGGGCGAGAGACCCAGTACTTC.